Listed here are 31 T cell receptor beta chains from one sample, sequenced in a study of blood T cells in healthy people across ages. The second PCR ran roughly 6 to 11 cycles with a sample-barcoded 5' primer and J-beta primers. Using its own MiXCR run on the 5' RACE reads, TCRdb lists one record per CDR3 protein. The sample has about 970,000 distinct CDR3 sequences; 51% are singletons. The sequencing sample was made of blood. The receptors here all came from a woman aged 60-75 years in good health.

The rearrangement links TRBV12-3 or TRBV12-4 to TRBJ2-7, with 14 bases fitting TRBD2. Trimming removed 7 bases from V and 0 bases from J; junction bases left unmatched: 8. The CDR3 is 17 amino acids. The CDR3 is CASTHSGTSGSSYEQYF. The CDR3 DNA reads as TGTGCCAGCACCCACTCGGGGACTAGCGGGAGCTCCTACGAGCAGTACTTC.

This chain joins TRBV30 and TRBJ2-1; perhaps TRBD1 as D (5 bases). Germline assignment: CDR1 GTSNPN and CDR2 SVGIG (reference sequence). V gave up 3 bases and J gave up 0 bases, with 12 bases separating them. This CDR3 is 15 amino acids long. The CDR3 here is CAWSTGQSSYNEQFF. The CDR3 region has the DNA TGTGCCTGGAGCACAGGTCAGAGCTCCTACAATGAGCAGTTCTTC.

The V gene is TRBV7-2, the J gene TRBJ2-2, with a weak D call TRBD1 (6 bases). The CDR3 covers 15 residues. Trimming cost V 7 bases and J 1 base, with 13 bases left between them. Germline V gene data show CDR1 as SGHTA and CDR2 as FQGNSA. CDR3 sequence: CASTYGTLNTGELFF. DNA for the CDR3: TGTGCCAGCACCTACGGGACACTGAACACCGGGGAGCTGTTTTTT.

The gene calls are TRBV14 and TRBJ2-7, with D unclear. Germline V gene sequence: CDR1 SGHDN, CDR2 FVKESK. The CDR3 runs 11 residues. Trimming cost V 3 bases and J 5 bases, with 5 bases left between them. CDR3 coding DNA: TGTGCCAGCAGCCAGGGTCACGAGCAGTACTTC. It is translated as CASSQGHEQYF.

The chain employs TRBV2 and TRBJ2-7; TRBD2 is a possible D gene (6 bases). Trimming took off 8 bases at V and 2 bases at J, with 10 bases between the two ends. CDR3 length: 12 residues. Per the germline V gene, CDR1 is SNHLY and CDR2 is FYNNEI. The CDR3 is CASRRGTYEQYF. Written as DNA, the CDR3 is TGTGCCAGCCGGAGGGGAACCTACGAGCAGTACTTC.

The chain carries TRBV7-2 and TRBJ2-1, with 10 bases fitting TRBD2. Germline loops: CDR1 SGHTA, CDR2 FQGNSA. The J segment lost 4 bases and the V segment lost 5 bases, leaving 17 bases of the junction unmatched. CDR3 length equals 19 residues. In nucleotides, the CDR3 is TGTGCCAGCAGCCCAAGGTTGGCTAGCGGGAGTGGCTCTTACAATGAGCAGTTCTTC. This gives the protein CASSPRLASGSGSYNEQFF.

The chain carries TRBV4-1 and TRBJ2-1; 7 positions match TRBD1. TRBJ2-7 explains the end of the DNA better; the J call may be wrong. Looked up from germline, CDR1 is MGHRA and CDR2 is YSYEKL. CDR3 size: 15 residues. In DNA form, the CDR3 reads TGCGCCAGCAGCCACAGGGACAGCTCCTACAATGAGCAGTACTTC. The encoded protein is CASSHRDSSYNEQYF.

This chain uses TRBV7-2 with TRBJ2-7, with 7 bases fitting TRBD2. CDR3 length: 14 amino acids. Germline CDR1 is SGHTA and CDR2 is FQGNSA. V dropped 3 bases and J dropped 6; count of bases not matched to a gene: 8. The CDR3 loop reads CASSLWGRAAEQYF. The CDR3 DNA reads TGTGCCAGCAGCTTGTGGGGGAGGGCCGCCGAGCAGTACTTC.

This clonotype turned up a few times. The chain uses TRBV20-1 and TRBJ2-5, with 11 bases fitting TRBD2. The CDR3 has 16 residues. The V and J ends lost 2 bases and 6 bases, in that order; junction bases with no gene match: 11. Per germline, CDR1 DFQATT and CDR2 SNEGSKA (reference sequence). CDR3 amino acids: CSARKLAGELRKTQYF. CDR3 DNA: TGCAGTGCTAGAAAACTAGCGGGAGAGCTTAGAAAGACCCAGTACTTC.

The table lists this clonotype with a few counts. This chain links TRBV5-1 with TRBJ2-7; 8 positions agree with TRBD1. The last part of the DNA fits TRBJ2-5 better; the J call may be wrong. Looked up from germline, CDR1 is SGHRS and CDR2 is YFSETQ. The CDR3 runs 14 residues. CDR3 residues: CASSLETGAGTQYF. For the CDR3, the DNA is TGCGCCAGCAGCTTGGAGACAGGGGCGGGGACCCAGTACTTC.

The V gene is TRBV12-3 or TRBV12-4, the J gene TRBJ2-4; TRBD2 matches 7 bases. J lost 6 bases, V lost 2 bases, and 4 bases had no gene match. CDR3 size: 14 residues. This CDR3 is CASSLSTGGNIQYF. In DNA, the CDR3 is TGTGCCAGCAGTTTAAGCACGGGGGGAAACATTCAGTACTTC.

This clonotype turned up a few times. This chain connects TRBV9 to TRBJ2-6; TRBD2 matches at 7 bases. V lost 6 bases to trimming and J lost 0 bases; unmatched junction nucleotides: 21. From germline, CDR1 is SGDLS and CDR2 YYNGEE. The length of the CDR3 is 21 residues. This CDR3 reads CASNRASGTRTPDSGANVLTF. The CDR3 DNA reads TGTGCCAGCAATCGAGCGAGCGGGACCCGAACACCGGACTCTGGGGCCAACGTCCTGACTTTC.

The rearrangement links TRBV29-1 to TRBJ1-5; tentatively, D is TRBD1 (6 bases). Germline V gives CDR1 SQVTM, CDR2 ANQGSEA. The CDR3 totals 12 residues. The germline V and J ends were trimmed by 6 bases and 3 bases, with 9 bases remaining between them. Written as DNA, the CDR3 is TGCAGCGTGAGGGACAACAATCAGCCCCAGCATTTT. This translates into CSVRDNNQPQHF.

V usage is TRBV7-3 and J usage is TRBJ2-7, with 7 bases that match TRBD2. This CDR3 has 16 amino acids. The J segment lost 3 bases and the V segment lost 5 bases, leaving 13 bases of the junction unmatched. The germline CDR1 and CDR2 sequences are SGHTA and FQGTGA. Here the CDR3 reads CASSPRGGSNGYEQYF. DNA for the CDR3: TGTGCCAGCAGCCCGCGAGGCGGGAGCAATGGCTACGAGCAGTACTTC.

This clonotype was observed a few times. DNA for the CDR3: TGCAGTGCCTCGTTTAGCGGGAGGCCCTCCTACGAGCAGTACTTC. Protein product: CSASFSGRPSYEQYF. V gene TRBV20-1 combines with J gene TRBJ2-7, with TRBD2 matching over 10 bases. Losses at the gene ends were 6 bases for V and 0 bases for J; bases not matched to a gene: 8. Germline CDR1 reads DFQATT; CDR2 reads SNEGSKA (reference sequence). The CDR3 loop spans 15 amino acids.

This clonotype was counted a few times. The chain employs TRBV29-1 and TRBJ2-1; D remains unclear. The CDR3 totals 11 residues. The V and J ends lost 7 bases and 5 bases respectively, with 9 bases between them. CDR1 and CDR2 (germline): SQVTM, ANQGSEA. CDR3 amino acids: CSGRINNEQFF. The CDR3, as DNA: TGCAGCGGAAGGATCAACAATGAGCAGTTCTTC.

In the case of this clonotype: A much larger clone is a single base away; this may be a read error. This chain uses TRBV11-2 with TRBJ2-6; D possibly matches TRBD1 or TRBD2 (6 bases each). This CDR3 has 18 residues. Germline lookup yields CDR1 SGHAT and CDR2 FQNNGV. Trimming took 3 bases from V and 0 from J, leaving 15 bases between them. The CDR3 region is CASSLGTGGGSGANVLTF. In DNA form, the CDR3 reads TGTGCCAGCAGCTTGGGGACCGGGGGCGGCTCTGGGGCCAACGTCCTGACTTTC.

This sequence joins TRBV20-1 and TRBJ2-1; 8 nucleotides line up with TRBD1. Germline V gives CDR1 DFQATT, CDR2 SNEGSKA (reference sequence). J gave up 8 bases and V 2 bases, and 11 bases lay outside the gene matches. The CDR3 is 15 amino acids. CDR3 amino acids: CSARSRQGTGHEQFF. CDR3 DNA: TGCAGTGCTAGATCAAGACAGGGGACGGGTCATGAGCAGTTCTTC.

The rearrangement joins TRBV20-1 to TRBJ1-6, with a tentative D call TRBD1 (5 bases). Germline assignment: CDR1 DFQATT and CDR2 SNEGSKA (reference sequence). V was cut by 5 bases and J by 4 bases, with 15 bases left in between. The CDR3 runs to 15 residues. CDR3 sequence reads: CSAPLWEGYNSPLHF. The CDR3 DNA reads TGCAGTGCTCCACTCTGGGAGGGGTATAATTCACCCCTCCACTTT.

The V and J genes are TRBV7-9 and TRBJ2-1; TRBD1 aligns across 8 bases. This CDR3 has 16 residues. CDR1 and CDR2 (germline): SEHNR, FQNEAQ (reference sequence). J was trimmed by 2 bases and V by 2 bases; bases with no gene match: 5. Here the CDR3 DNA reads TGTGCCAGCAGCTTATTGGTACAGGGGGCCTACAATGAGCAGTTCTTC. This sequence encodes CASSLLVQGAYNEQFF.

Comments on this clonotype: This may stem from a read error, because a much larger clone lies one nucleotide away. V usage is TRBV20-1 and J usage is TRBJ2-5, with 9 bases lining up with TRBD2. V shed 6 bases, J shed 11 bases, and the junction held 19 bases outside the gene matches. Germline CDR1 is DFQATT and CDR2 is SNEGSKA (reference sequence). The CDR3 loop spans 15 amino acids. The CDR3 sequence is CSAQPNSGRTYGQYF. The CDR3 nucleotides read TGCAGTGCCCAGCCAAACAGCGGGAGGACCTACGGGCAGTACTTC.

The V call is TRBV6-5, the J call TRBJ2-1; maybe TRBD2 (6 bases). Germline V CDR1 and CDR2: MNHEY, SVGAGI. The CDR3 consists of 13 residues. Trimming stripped 6 bases from V and 1 base from J, with 7 bases between. Written as DNA, the CDR3 is TGTGCCAGCAGCCGGGAGTCCTACAATGAGCAGTTCTTC. It translates to CASSRESYNEQFF.

The rearrangement uses TRBV5-1 and TRBJ1-2; 8 bases agree with TRBD1. This CDR3 contains 15 residues. Germline V gives CDR1 SGHRS, CDR2 YFSETQ. After removal of 4 bases from V and 6 bases from J, the junction contained 11 bases not matched to a gene. This CDR3 reads CASSPLATGDHGYTF. The CDR3 nucleotides read TGCGCCAGCAGCCCGCTTGCGACAGGGGACCATGGCTACACCTTC.

The chain uses TRBV28 and TRBJ2-7; TRBD2 is a possible D gene (6 bases). The V gene's germline CDR1 is MDHEN and CDR2 SYDVKM. This CDR3 has 18 residues. Trimming cost V 3 bases and J 12 bases, with 33 bases left between them. The CDR3 bases are TGTGCCAGCAGTTTGGTTTCGCATTTTCCGGGACCGACTAGGCATTCGTACTTC. It translates to CASSLVSHFPGPTRHSYF.

This chain connects TRBV10-3 to TRBJ2-7, with 7 bases identical to TRBD1. The germline CDR1 and CDR2 sequences are ENHRY and SYGVKD. V trimming: 10 bases; J trimming: 0 bases; junction bases outside the gene matches: 6. The CDR3 has 13 residues. The CDR3: CATYGTDSYEQYF. The CDR3 coding sequence is TGTGCCACCTACGGGACAGACTCCTACGAGCAGTACTTC.

The CDR3 loop is CSASTSGNLAKNIQYF. In DNA form, the CDR3 reads TGCAGTGCCTCGACTAGCGGGAATCTAGCCAAAAACATTCAGTACTTC. J is TRBJ2-4 and V is TRBV20-1; the match to TRBD2 covers 11 bases. The CDR3 covers 16 residues. With 6 bases clipped from V and 0 bases from J, the junction kept 7 bases outside the gene matches. CDR1 and CDR2 (germline): DFQATT, SNEGSKA (reference sequence).

This chain links TRBV20-1 with TRBJ2-1; 8 positions match TRBD2. Trimming cost V 6 bases and J 7 bases; bases outside gene matches: 11. The CDR3 consists of 14 residues. Germline V gene sequence: CDR1 DFQATT, CDR2 SNEGSKA (reference sequence). The DNA of the CDR3 is TGCAGTGCAACTGGGACTAGATTAACGAATGAGCAGTTCTTC. Its translation: CSATGTRLTNEQFF.

This clonotype was picked up a small number of times. The chain has TRBV6-6 and TRBJ1-5; TRBD1 aligns across 11 bases. The germline V gene encodes CDR1 MNHNY and CDR2 SVGAGI (reference sequence). The CDR3 is 14 amino acids. With V trimmed by 4 bases and J by 9 bases, 5 bases remained unmatched. The CDR3, as DNA: TGTGCCAGCAGTTCGGGACAGGGGGGATTGCCCCAGCATTTT. Protein sequence: CASSSGQGGLPQHF.

This clonotype was recorded at least ten times. The chain has TRBV4-2 and TRBJ2-1; 11 positions agree with TRBD2. From germline, CDR1 is LGHNA and CDR2 YNFKEQ. CDR3 length equals 15 residues. V was pared by 4 bases and J by 5 bases, with 4 bases of the junction left unmatched. The DNA for the CDR3 is TGTGCCAGCAGCCTCGGGACTAGCGGAGACAATGAGCAGTTCTTC. Translation gives CASSLGTSGDNEQFF.

This clonotype is a singleton in its sample. The chain recombines TRBV7-9 with TRBJ2-7, with D perhaps TRBD2 (6 bases). Germline V gives CDR1 SEHNR, CDR2 FQNEAQ (reference sequence). V lost 5 bases and J 4 bases, leaving 15 bases between the germline ends. CDR3 length equals 14 residues. The CDR3 coding sequence is TGTGCCAGCAGCCCTAATCGGGAGCGGTACGAGCAGTACTTC. As protein: CASSPNRERYEQYF.

The chain employs TRBV29-1 and TRBJ2-3; maybe TRBD2 (5 bases). Germline V gene lookup returns CDR1 SQVTM and CDR2 ANQGSEA. The CDR3 length is 14 residues. Trimming stripped 7 bases from V and 2 bases from J, with 16 bases between. In nucleotides, the CDR3 is TGCAGCGCTGGAACCGGGGTTATCACAGATACGCAGTATTTT. The encoded protein is CSAGTGVITDTQYF.